This TCR beta chain appears in the sequencing data of a study of Ad26.COV2.S vaccination and SARS-CoV-2 variants. At the level of the study: Intramuscular Ad26.COV2.S doses were given once or twice, 56 days apart.

Points from the study as a whole: Vaccine recipients posted higher spike-specific TCR breadth than their placebo counterparts. Once vaccination had occurred, spike-specific CD8+ and CD4+ T cell responses reportedly showed substantial breadth.

The data were produced by immunoSEQ multiplex PCR, yet TCRdb's version contains in-frame clones alone and is incomplete. The sample yields 300,000 to 400,000 clones, 80% to 90% seen once. As to treatment: some 20 received Ad26.COV2.S at low or high dose, single or two shots; five or six received placebo; per-sample allocation not given. Specimens were obtained on day 63 following the first vaccine or placebo injection. This Boston cohort included adults aged 18-55 years. On this clone: The antigen is unknown.

V lost 7 bases and J lost 0, with 12 bases in between. Germline CDR1 and CDR2: SQVTM and ANQGSEA. This CDR3 contains 14 residues. V usage is TRBV29-1 and J usage is TRBJ2-2, with D perhaps matching TRBD1 (6 bases). The sequencing here drew on peripheral blood, taken in a trial of Ad26.COV2.S vaccine versus placebo. The source of this sequence is a person between 18 and 60 years old who received the Ad26.COV2.S COVID-19 vaccine or a placebo. Here the CDR3 DNA reads TGCAGCGCTGGGGGACACTCGAACACCGGGGAGCTGTTTTTT. Translation: CSAGGHSNTGELFF.